In its sample, the clone carrying this T cell receptor (beta chain) was seen once. The data were taken from a study of PD-1 blockade in classical Hodgkin lymphoma. The protocol was immunoSEQ multiplex PCR, while the TCRdb copy is restricted to in-frame clones and leaves out a portion. The table lists roughly 100,000 clones, about 93% of them singletons, with roughly 1.9% in the top ten. The CDR3 runs to 16 residues. The ends lost 1 base at V and 5 bases at J; junction bases unmatched: 6. Germline V lookup: CDR1 SGHAT, CDR2 FQNNGV. Time point given: cycle 4 day 1 (C4D1), after five to seven weeks of nivolumab. Exposure to brentuximab vedotin varied, and each patient had relapsed following autologous stem cell transplantation.

The V gene is TRBV11-2, the J gene TRBJ1-1, with 11 nucleotides matching TRBD1. The receptor was isolated from a human donor with classical Hodgkin lymphoma. The sample was peripheral blood mononuclear cells (PBMCs), taken before the fourth cycle of nivolumab. The CDR3 is CASSLGGQGALTEAFF. In DNA form, the CDR3 reads TGTGCCAGCAGCTTAGGAGGACAGGGGGCGTTGACTGAAGCTTTCTTT.